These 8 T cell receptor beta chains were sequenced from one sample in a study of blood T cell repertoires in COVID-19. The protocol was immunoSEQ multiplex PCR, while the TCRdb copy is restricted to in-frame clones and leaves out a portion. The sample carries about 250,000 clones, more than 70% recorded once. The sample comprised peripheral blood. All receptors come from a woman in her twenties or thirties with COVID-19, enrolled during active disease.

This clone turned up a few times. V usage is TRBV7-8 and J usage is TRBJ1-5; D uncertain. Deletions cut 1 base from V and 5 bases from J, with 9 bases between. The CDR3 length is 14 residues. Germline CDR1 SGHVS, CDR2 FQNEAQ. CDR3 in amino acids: CASSLGPIHQPQHF. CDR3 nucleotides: TGTGCCAGCAGCTTAGGGCCAATTCATCAGCCCCAGCATTTT.

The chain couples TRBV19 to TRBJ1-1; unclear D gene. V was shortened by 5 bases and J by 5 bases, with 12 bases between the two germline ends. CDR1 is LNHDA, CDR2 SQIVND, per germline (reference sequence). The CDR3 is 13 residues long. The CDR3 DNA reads TGTGCCAGTAGTGCGTCCAGGTTAACTGAAGCTTTCTTT. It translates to CASSASRLTEAFF.

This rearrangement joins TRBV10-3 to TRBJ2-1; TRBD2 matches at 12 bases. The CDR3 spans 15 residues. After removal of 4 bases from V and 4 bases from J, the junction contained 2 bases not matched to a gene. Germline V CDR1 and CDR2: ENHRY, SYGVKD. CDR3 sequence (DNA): TGTGCCATCAGTGCAGGACTAGCGGGGTACAATGAGCAGTTCTTC. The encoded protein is CAISAGLAGYNEQFF.

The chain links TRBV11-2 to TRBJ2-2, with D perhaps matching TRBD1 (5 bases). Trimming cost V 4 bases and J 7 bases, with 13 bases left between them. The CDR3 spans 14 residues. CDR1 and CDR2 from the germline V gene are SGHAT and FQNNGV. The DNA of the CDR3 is TGTGCCAGCAGCTACAGGCGTGCCGGCGGGGAGCTGTTTTTT. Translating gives CASSYRRAGGELFF.

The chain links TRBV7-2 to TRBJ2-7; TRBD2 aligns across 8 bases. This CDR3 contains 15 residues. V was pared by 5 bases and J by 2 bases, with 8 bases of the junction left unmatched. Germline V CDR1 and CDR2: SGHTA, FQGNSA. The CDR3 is CASSPTSGHAYEQYF. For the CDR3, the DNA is TGTGCCAGCAGCCCTACTAGCGGCCATGCCTACGAGCAGTACTTC.

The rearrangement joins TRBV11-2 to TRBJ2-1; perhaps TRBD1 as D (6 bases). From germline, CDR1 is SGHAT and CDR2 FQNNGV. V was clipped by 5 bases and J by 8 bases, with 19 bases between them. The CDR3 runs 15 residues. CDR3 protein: CASSQGTPQVDEQFF. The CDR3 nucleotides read TGTGCCAGCAGCCAAGGGACACCTCAGGTAGATGAGCAGTTCTTC.

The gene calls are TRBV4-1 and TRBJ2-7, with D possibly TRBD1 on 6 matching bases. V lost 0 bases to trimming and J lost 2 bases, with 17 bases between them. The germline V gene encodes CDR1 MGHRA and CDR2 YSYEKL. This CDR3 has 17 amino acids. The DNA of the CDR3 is TGCGCCAGCAGCCAAGAGGCAGGGGCCCCCAGGACCTACGAGCAGTACTTC. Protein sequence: CASSQEAGAPRTYEQYF.

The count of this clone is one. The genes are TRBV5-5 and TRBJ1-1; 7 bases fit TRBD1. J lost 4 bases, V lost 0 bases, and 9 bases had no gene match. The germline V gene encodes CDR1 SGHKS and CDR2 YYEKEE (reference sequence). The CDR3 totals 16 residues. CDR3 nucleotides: TGTGCCAGCAGCTTGGTACAGGGGCAGTTGAGCACTGAAGCTTTCTTT. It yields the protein CASSLVQGQLSTEAFF.